Following are 6 T cell receptor beta chains from one sample sequenced in a study of T cells in Graves' hyperthyroidism and ophthalmopathy. From RNA transcripts, TCR beta CDR3 regions were amplified. The HTBI set primed first-round TCR CDR3 RT-PCR. TCRdb analysed the multiplex PCR reads with MiXCR anew, one entry per CDR3 protein. The sample lists about 480,000 distinct CDR3 sequences, approximately 15% seen once, with less than 20% in the top ten. The material sequenced was blood. These receptors were taken from a woman aged 18-29 years with Graves' hyperthyroidism.

This sequence joins TRBV5-1 and TRBJ2-7, with 8 positions matching TRBD2. V was clipped by 0 bases and J by 5 bases; unmatched bases: 7. Germline V CDR1 and CDR2: SGHRS, YFSETQ. The CDR3 has 15 residues. CDR3 loop: CASSLEVRGGDEQYF. The CDR3 coding sequence is TGCGCCAGCAGCTTGGAAGTTCGGGGGGGAGACGAGCAGTACTTC.

Ten or more counts support this clonotype. The V gene is TRBV13, the J gene TRBJ2-7, with TRBD1 matching 9 bases. The V gene end was trimmed by 4 bases and the J gene end by 1 base; junction bases not matched to a gene: 5. Looked up from germline, CDR1 is PRHDT and CDR2 is FYEKMQ (reference sequence). The CDR3 length is 15 residues. DNA of the CDR3: TGTGCCAGCAGCTGGACAGGGGCTACTTCCTACGAGCAGTACTTC. Encoded protein: CASSWTGATSYEQYF.

This clonotype was seen more than once but under ten times. The V and J genes are TRBV4-1 and TRBJ2-7, with 9 positions matching TRBD2. V lost 6 bases and J lost 5; bases outside the gene matches: 8. Per the germline V gene, CDR1 is MGHRA and CDR2 is YSYEKL. CDR3 size: 14 residues. In DNA, the CDR3 is TGCGCCAGCAGGAGCGGCGGGAGGGTACACGAGCAGTACGTC. This encodes CASRSGGRVHEQYV.

The sample holds a few counts of this clonotype. The J gene is TRBJ1-1, the V gene TRBV6-5, with D perhaps TRBD1 (6 bases). The CDR3 extends over 15 amino acids. Germline CDR1 and CDR2: MNHEY and SVGAGI. The V end was cut by 0 bases, the J end by 1 base, with 9 bases between. CDR3 protein: CASSYSWTANTEAFF. CDR3 DNA: TGTGCCAGCAGTTACTCATGGACAGCGAACACTGAAGCTTTCTTT.

Remarks on this clonotype: A read error may explain this, as a much larger clone is one base away. The chain uses TRBV19 and TRBJ1-4; 12 bases agree with TRBD1. This CDR3 spans 14 amino acids. Germline V lookup: CDR1 LNHDA, CDR2 SQIVND (reference sequence). With V trimmed by 5 bases and J by 8 bases, 3 bases remained unmatched. The CDR3 DNA reads TGTGCCAGTAGTCACGGGACAGGGGGCGAAAAACTGTTTTTT. Protein sequence: CASSHGTGGEKLFF.

With regard to this clonotype: A single base separates this from a much larger clone, so it may be a read error. The V and J genes are TRBV19 and TRBJ2-1, with 11 bases aligning to TRBD2. The tail of the sequence fits TRBJ2-7 better, so the J call may be wrong. The CDR3 extends over 16 amino acids. Germline loops: CDR1 LNHDA, CDR2 SQIVND (reference sequence). The CDR3 sequence is CASSILAGGFYNEQYF. In nucleotides, the CDR3 is TGTGCCAGTAGTATACTAGCGGGGGGTTTCTACAATGAGCAGTACTTC.